This T cell receptor beta chain stems from a study of blood T cell repertoires in COVID-19. Study-wide background: COVID-19 samples, acute and convalescent, were from the United States, Italy and Spain.

Trimming pared 2 bases from V and 8 bases from J, leaving 6 bases between. Germline V gives CDR1 GTSNPN, CDR2 SVGIG (reference sequence). The CDR3 totals 11 residues. Sequencing was performed with immunoSEQ multiplex PCR; in TCRdb, only in-frame clones are kept and a portion is missing. This table holds 200,000 to 250,000 clones, approximately 81% found once. The sequence derives from a man in his forties or fifties with acute or convalescent COVID-19. The chain employs TRBV30 and TRBJ1-4; D is unresolved. Sequencing was done on a sample of peripheral blood. The CDR3 spells CAWSIREKLFF. Here the CDR3 DNA reads TGTGCCTGGAGTATCCGGGAAAAACTGTTTTTT. Looking up the rest from reference TRBV30 and TRBJ1-4 gives the full variable domain: SQTIHQWPATLVQPVGSPLSLECTVEGTSNPNLYWYRQAAGRGLQLLFYSVGIGQISSEVPQNLSASRPQDRQFILSSKKLLLSDSGFYLCAWSIREKLFFGSGTQLSVL.